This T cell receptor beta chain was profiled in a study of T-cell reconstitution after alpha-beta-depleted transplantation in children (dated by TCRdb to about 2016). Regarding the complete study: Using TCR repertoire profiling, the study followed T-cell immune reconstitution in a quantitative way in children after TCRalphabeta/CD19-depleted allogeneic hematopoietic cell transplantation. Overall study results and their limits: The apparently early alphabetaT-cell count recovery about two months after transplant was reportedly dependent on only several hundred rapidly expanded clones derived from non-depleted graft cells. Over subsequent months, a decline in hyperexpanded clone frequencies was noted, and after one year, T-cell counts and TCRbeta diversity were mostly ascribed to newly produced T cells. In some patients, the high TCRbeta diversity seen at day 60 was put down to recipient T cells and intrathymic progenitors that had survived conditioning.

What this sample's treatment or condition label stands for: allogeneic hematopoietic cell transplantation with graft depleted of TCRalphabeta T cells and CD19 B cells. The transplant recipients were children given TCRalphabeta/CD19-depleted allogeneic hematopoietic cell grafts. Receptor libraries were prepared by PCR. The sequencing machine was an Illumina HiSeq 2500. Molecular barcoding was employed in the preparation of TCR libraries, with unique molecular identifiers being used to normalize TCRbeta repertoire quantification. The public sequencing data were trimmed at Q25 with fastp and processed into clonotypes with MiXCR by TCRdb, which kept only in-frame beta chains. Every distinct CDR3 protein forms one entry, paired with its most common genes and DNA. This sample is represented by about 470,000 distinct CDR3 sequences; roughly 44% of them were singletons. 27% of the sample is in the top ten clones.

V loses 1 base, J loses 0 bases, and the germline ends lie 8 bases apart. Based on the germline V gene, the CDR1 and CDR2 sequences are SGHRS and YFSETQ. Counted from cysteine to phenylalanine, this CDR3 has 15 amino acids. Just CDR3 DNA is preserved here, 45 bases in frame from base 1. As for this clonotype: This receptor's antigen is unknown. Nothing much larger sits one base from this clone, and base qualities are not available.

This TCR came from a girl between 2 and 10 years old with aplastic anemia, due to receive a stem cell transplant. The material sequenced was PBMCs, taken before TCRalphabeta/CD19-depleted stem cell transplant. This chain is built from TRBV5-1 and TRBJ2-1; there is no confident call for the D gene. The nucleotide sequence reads TGCGCCAGCAGCTTGACTGGATACTCCTACAATGAGCAGTTCTTC. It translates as CASSLTGYSYNEQFF.